This TCR beta chain is from a study of regulatory T cells in long-lasting Graves disease. iRepertoire HTBI primers and Arm-PCR of CDR3 regions built TCR beta libraries. TCRdb recomputed calls from the multiplex PCR reads with MiXCR, one row per CDR3 protein. The data hold a few hundred thousand distinct CDR3 sequences, with approximately 15% observed a single time. As for time point: newly diagnosed GD, antithyroid drugs for less than 3 months. The TCR library was prepared using RNA isolated from PBMCs. Patients came from an endocrinology department in Xi'an, China. The table lists this clonotype with many counts. These sequences were also reported in another study, on T cells in Graves' hyperthyroidism and ophthalmopathy.

The TCR originated in a man aged 35 to 55 with Graves disease. The sequencing used peripheral blood mononuclear cells (PBMCs), collected at new diagnosis, from a patient treated with antithyroid drugs.

CDR3 bases: TGTGCCAGCAAGAGGACAGGGGTGTACGAGCAGTACTTC. Its protein is CASKRTGVYEQYF. The chain has TRBV27 and TRBJ2-7, with 9 bases aligning to TRBD1. Germline loops: CDR1 MNHEY, CDR2 SMNVEV (reference sequence). CDR3 size: 13 residues. Germline trimming cut 7 bases from V and 4 bases from J; bases unmatched to any gene: 5.